These T cell receptor beta chains were read from a single sample in a study of regulatory T cells in long-lasting Graves disease. TCRdb used MiXCR to reprocess the multiplex PCR reads, holding one entry per CDR3 protein. The sample lists more than 350,000 distinct CDR3 sequences, approximately 15% occurring once. This same sample was also part of a study on T cells in Graves' hyperthyroidism and ophthalmopathy.

This material consisted of peripheral blood mononuclear cells (PBMCs), taken at new diagnosis, from a patient treated with antithyroid drugs. All receptors derive from a young woman with Graves disease. The conserved cysteine and the conserved F or W are not part of the CDR3 here. The order of the fields is CDR3 protein, J gene, V gene.

SATSDGTDTQY | TRBJ2-3 | TRBV20-1
ASSLSGRSGANVLT | TRBJ2-6 | TRBV28
ASSLYPGGGAINSPLH | TRBJ1-6 | TRBV28
SAKSGDANTGELF | TRBJ2-2 | TRBV29-1
ATRGQGASGNTIY | TRBJ1-3 | TRBV27
SASGPLLLYEQY | TRBJ2-7 | TRBV20-1
ASSLDPDTTIYEQY | TRBJ2-7 | TRBV27
ASSLLSGLAQMSSYNEQF | TRBJ2-1 | TRBV27
ASSSVEGSGTRWGF | TRBJ2-1 | TRBV28
ASSRAKETQY | TRBJ2-5 | TRBV6-1
ASTGGTYEQY | TRBJ2-7 | TRBV2
ASGLIASATSTDTQY | TRBJ2-3 | TRBV12-5
ASSLAPGGRGYT | TRBJ1-2 | TRBV12-3/TRBV12-4
ASSPQRADTQY | TRBJ2-3 | TRBV11-2
ASSLSARISTDTQY | TRBJ2-3 | TRBV27
ASSLEDSGSYEQY | TRBJ2-7 | TRBV5-1
AWSVELRDQPQH | TRBJ1-5 | TRBV30
ASSTPRGGIRAQAYNEQF | TRBJ2-1 | TRBV7-9
ASSSGGGTLTDTQY | TRBJ2-3 | TRBV11-2
ASSYQGSSYNEQF | TRBJ2-1 | TRBV6-5
SADAGTEETQY | TRBJ2-5 | TRBV20-1
ASSEFTETQY | TRBJ2-5 | TRBV6-1
ASSQGRGPSYEQY | TRBJ2-7 | TRBV4-1
SARIAGGLYEQY | TRBJ2-7 | TRBV20-1
ASSALGLSGSTDTQY | TRBJ2-3 | TRBV11-2
ASSGYNGLQSSYEQY | TRBJ2-7 | TRBV12-3/TRBV12-4
ASIPSGAGESGEQY | TRBJ2-7 | TRBV12-3/TRBV12-4
ASRAGTGGREQY | TRBJ2-7 | TRBV28
ASSQGGGQTQETQY | TRBJ2-5 | TRBV4-2
ASSYRLAGRETQY | TRBJ2-5 | TRBV27
ASSQVGGRYEQY | TRBJ2-7 | TRBV4-1
ASSRGGGAYNEQF | TRBJ2-1 | TRBV7-2
ASSHGLAGATQETQY | TRBJ2-5 | TRBV13
ASSSGPSANYGYT | TRBJ1-2 | TRBV5-5
ASSIGARRNTQY | TRBJ2-3 | TRBV19
ASSVYSTDTQY | TRBJ2-3 | TRBV6-1